This T cell receptor beta chain was sequenced during a study of T cell responses to AZD1222 COVID-19 vaccine. The study, taken as a whole, reports: Dominant at 160-218 and 743-854, vaccine-associated CD4 TCRs also spanned spike.

The method was immunoSEQ multiplex PCR; TCRdb's version includes in-frame clones alone and lacks a portion of them. The sample contains approximately 150,000 clones, roughly 89% of which appear only once. The CDR3 loop spans 16 amino acids. Trimming cost V 4 bases and J 3 bases; bases outside gene matches: 12. Per germline, CDR1 MNHEY and CDR2 SMNVEV (reference sequence). Remarks on this clone: Antigen unknown.

The material sequenced was peripheral blood, taken on day 0 of AZD1222 vaccination. The chain recombines TRBV27 with TRBJ2-7; the match to TRBD2 covers 7 bases. The receptor comes from an adult in good health. The CDR3 DNA reads as TGTGCCAGCAGTTGGGGTCCCGGGACTAAACACTACGAGCAGTACTTC. It translates to CASSWGPGTKHYEQYF.